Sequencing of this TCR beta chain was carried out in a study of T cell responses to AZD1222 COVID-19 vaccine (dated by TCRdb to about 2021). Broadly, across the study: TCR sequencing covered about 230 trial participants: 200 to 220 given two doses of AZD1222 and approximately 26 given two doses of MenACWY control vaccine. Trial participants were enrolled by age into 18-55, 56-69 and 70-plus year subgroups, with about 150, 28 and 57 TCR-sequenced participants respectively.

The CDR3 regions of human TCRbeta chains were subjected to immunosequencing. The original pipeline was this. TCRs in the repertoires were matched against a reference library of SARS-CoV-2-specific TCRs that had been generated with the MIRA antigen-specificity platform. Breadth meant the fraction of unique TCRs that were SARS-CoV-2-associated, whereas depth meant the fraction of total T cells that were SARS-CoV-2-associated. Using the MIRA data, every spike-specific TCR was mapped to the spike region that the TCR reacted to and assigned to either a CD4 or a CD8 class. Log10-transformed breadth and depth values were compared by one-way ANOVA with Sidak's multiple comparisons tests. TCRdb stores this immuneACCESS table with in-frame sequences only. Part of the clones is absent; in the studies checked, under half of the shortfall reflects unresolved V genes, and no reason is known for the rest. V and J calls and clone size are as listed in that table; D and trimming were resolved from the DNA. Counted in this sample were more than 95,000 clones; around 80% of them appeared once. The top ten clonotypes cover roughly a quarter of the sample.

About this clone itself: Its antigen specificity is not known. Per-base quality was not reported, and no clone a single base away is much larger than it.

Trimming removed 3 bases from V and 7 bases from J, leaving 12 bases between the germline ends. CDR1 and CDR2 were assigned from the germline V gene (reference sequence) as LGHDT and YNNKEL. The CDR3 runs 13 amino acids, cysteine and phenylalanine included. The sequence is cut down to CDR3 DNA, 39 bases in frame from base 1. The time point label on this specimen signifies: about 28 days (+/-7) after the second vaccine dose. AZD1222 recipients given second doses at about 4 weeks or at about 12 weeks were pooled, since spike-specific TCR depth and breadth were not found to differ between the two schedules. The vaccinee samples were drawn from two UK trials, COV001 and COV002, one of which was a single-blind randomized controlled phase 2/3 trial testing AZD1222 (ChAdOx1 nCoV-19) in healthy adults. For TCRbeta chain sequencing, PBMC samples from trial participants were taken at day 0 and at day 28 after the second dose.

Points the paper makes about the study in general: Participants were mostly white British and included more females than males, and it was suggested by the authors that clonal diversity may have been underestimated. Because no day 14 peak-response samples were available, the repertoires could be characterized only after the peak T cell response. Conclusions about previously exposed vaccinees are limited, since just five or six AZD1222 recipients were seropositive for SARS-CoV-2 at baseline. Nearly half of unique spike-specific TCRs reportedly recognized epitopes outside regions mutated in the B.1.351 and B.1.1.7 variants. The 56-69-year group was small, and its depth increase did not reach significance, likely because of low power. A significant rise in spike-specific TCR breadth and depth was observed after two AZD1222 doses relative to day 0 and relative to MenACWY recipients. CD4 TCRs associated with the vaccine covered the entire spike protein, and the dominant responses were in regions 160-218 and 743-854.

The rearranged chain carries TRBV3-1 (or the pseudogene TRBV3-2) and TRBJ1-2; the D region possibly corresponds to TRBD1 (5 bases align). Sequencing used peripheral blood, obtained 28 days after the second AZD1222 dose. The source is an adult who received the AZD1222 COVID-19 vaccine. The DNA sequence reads TGTGCCAGCAGCCATGAAGGGGTGGGTGGCTACACCTTC. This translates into CASSHEGVGGYTF.